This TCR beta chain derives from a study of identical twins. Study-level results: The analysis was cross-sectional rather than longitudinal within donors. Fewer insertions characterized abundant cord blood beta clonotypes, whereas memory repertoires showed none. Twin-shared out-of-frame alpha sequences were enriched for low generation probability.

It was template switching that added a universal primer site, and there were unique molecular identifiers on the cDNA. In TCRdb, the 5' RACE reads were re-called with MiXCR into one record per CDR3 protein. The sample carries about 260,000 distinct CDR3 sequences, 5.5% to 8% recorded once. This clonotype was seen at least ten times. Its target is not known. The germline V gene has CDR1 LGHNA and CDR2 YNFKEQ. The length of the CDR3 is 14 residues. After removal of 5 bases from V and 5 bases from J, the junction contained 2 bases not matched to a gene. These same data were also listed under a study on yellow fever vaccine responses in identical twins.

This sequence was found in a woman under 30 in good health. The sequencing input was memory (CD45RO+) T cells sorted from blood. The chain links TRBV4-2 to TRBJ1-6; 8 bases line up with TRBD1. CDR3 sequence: CASSGQGNNSPLHF. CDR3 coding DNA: TGTGCCAGCAGCGGACAGGGAAATAATTCACCCCTCCACTTT.